This T cell receptor beta chain was captured by sequencing in a study of spatial heterogeneity in lung cancer. The time point is: sample taken at primary tumor resection. The ends were cut back, 1 base at V and 10 bases at J, with 5 bases in the middle. The CDR3 loop spans 11 amino acids. Per the germline V gene, CDR1 is SEHNR and CDR2 is FQNEAQ (reference sequence). Unique molecular identifiers, one per molecule, were present on every TCR cDNA molecule. From the 5' RACE reads, TCRdb called clonotypes with MiXCR, one entry per CDR3 protein. This table holds fewer than 5,500 distinct CDR3 sequences, around 3.2% found once. This clonotype was seen more than once but under ten times.

The chain couples TRBV7-9 to TRBJ2-1; no clear D gene. The receptor comes from a male donor with early-stage non-small cell lung cancer. Sample: normal lung tissue next to the tumor, taken at surgery. Here the CDR3 DNA reads TGTGCCAGCAGCTTAGTTGAGGAGCAGTTCTTC. Translation: CASSLVEEQFF. Supplemented by reference TRBV7-9 and TRBJ2-1, the full variable domain reads DTGVSQNPRHKITKRGQNVTFRCDPISEHNRLYWYRQTLGQGPEFLTYFQNEAQLEKSRLLSDRFSAERPKGSFSTLEIQRTEQGDSAMYLCASSLVEEQFFGPGTRLTVL.